The clone carrying this T cell receptor (beta chain) was observed many times. Its specificity is unknown. This record belongs to a study of breast tumors, draining lymph nodes, adjacent tissues. Whole-study findings and limits: Compared with lymph nodes, tumors were less diverse; compared with nontumor tissue, more. The lymph node origin of tumor T cells was framed as consistent with a hypothesis, not demonstrated. Most tumor T cells seemingly derive from lymph node, then expand in tumor. Luminal-like breast cancer showed significantly greater tumor-nontumor repertoire similarity than basal-like breast cancer did.

Germline values: CDR1 DFQATT, CDR2 SNEGSKA (reference sequence). Trimming pared 5 bases from V and 4 bases from J, leaving 18 bases between. The CDR3 consists of 15 residues. TCRdb independently ran MiXCR on the multiplex PCR reads; one entry per CDR3 protein. The data contain approximately 90,000 distinct CDR3 sequences, about 27% of them seen just once; the ten biggest clones take up 8.1%. The lymph nodes were axillary draining lymph nodes from breast cancer patients. The chain combines TRBV20-1 with TRBJ1-3; possible D gene TRBD1, 6 bases. The sequenced sample consisted of axillary lymph node tissue. The TCR comes from a female donor with breast cancer. Some clones in this sample may be carry-over from other donors' samples. The CDR3 nucleotides read TGCAGTGCTTTCATAACCGGGACAACGGGAAACACCATATATTTT. It specifies CSAFITGTTGNTIYF.